The next 26 T cell receptor beta chains were all read from a single sample in a study of T cells after posttransplantation cyclophosphamide (dated by TCRdb to between 2015 and 2016). Library prep was done by the immunoSEQ multiplex PCR assay. In TCRdb, the immuneACCESS table is reduced to in-frame sequences with V and J assigned. These tables do not hold every clone; where another copy was compared, an unresolved V gene accounts for under half, and the others remain unexplained. Across this sample, tens of thousands of clones were tabulated and none appeared just once. About 2.3% of the sample is held by the ten biggest clonotypes. Sequences were obtained from PBMCs. These TCRs come from a man aged 35 to 55 in good health, CMV-negative, and a related stem cell transplant donor.

In its sample, this clone was seen many times. The gene calls are TRBV5-1 and TRBJ1-1; no clear D. The germline V gene encodes CDR1 SGHRS and CDR2 YFSETQ. This CDR3 region has 13 residues. Trimming took off 3 bases at V and 0 bases at J, with 6 bases between the two ends. The CDR3, as DNA: TGCGCCAGCAGCTCCCTTATGAACACTGAAGCTTTCTTT. Its translation: CASSSLMNTEAFF.

This clone was observed a handful of times. The chain uses TRBV18 and TRBJ1-6; 9 nucleotides agree with TRBD1. V dropped 8 bases and J dropped 7; count of bases not matched to a gene: 3. The length of the CDR3 is 13 residues. From germline, CDR1 is KGHSH and CDR2 LQKENI. CDR3 nucleotides: TGTGCCAGCGCCGGGACAGGGAATTCACCCCTCCACTTT. Its protein is CASAGTGNSPLHF.

This clone was seen ten or more times. As DNA, the CDR3 is TGTGCCATCAGCGATGCCGATCCGGGGAGTAATTCACCCCTCCACTTT. It yields the protein CAISDADPGSNSPLHF. This chain links TRBV10-3 with TRBJ1-6; D gene ambiguous. This CDR3 region has 16 residues. The V and J ends lost 6 bases and 6 bases respectively, with 18 bases between them. CDR1 is ENHRY and CDR2 is SYGVKD in the germline V gene.

This clone occurred a few times. This sequence joins TRBV7-3 and TRBJ2-5; tentative D call: TRBD2 (5 bases). The V gene's germline CDR1 is SGHTA and CDR2 FQGTGA. V gave up 2 bases and J gave up 5 bases, with 9 bases separating them. There are 13 residues in the CDR3. CDR3 loop: CASSLGELETQYF. The CDR3 nucleotides are TGTGCCAGCAGCTTAGGGGAGCTGGAGACCCAGTACTTC.

Many counts were recorded for this clone. The chain carries TRBV7-2 and TRBJ1-2; possibly TRBD1 for D (6 bases). V was trimmed by 5 bases and J by 8 bases, leaving 21 bases between them. In germline, CDR1 is SGHTA, CDR2 FQGNSA. The CDR3 runs to 15 residues. CDR3 nucleotide sequence: TGTGCCAGCAGCGCCCGTGGGGGGGCGGGGCGGGGCTACACCTTC. It yields the protein CASSARGGAGRGYTF.

About this clone itself: One junction end does not reproduce the germline sequence, and a read error may be involved. The CDR3 DNA reads as TGTGCCAGCAGTTTAGGGCAGTGGTGGCATCAAGGGACCCAGTACTTC. The encoded protein is CASSLGQWWHQGTQYF. The chain links TRBV27 to TRBJ2-5; D gene unclear. The germline CDR1 and CDR2 sequences are MNHEY and SMNVEV (reference sequence). The CDR3 sequence is 16 residues long.

This clone was found many times. The chain combines TRBV5-1 with TRBJ2-4; D is undetermined. The CDR3 loop spans 16 amino acids. Germline CDR1 is SGHRS and CDR2 is YFSETQ. Trimming shortened V by 0 bases and J by 0 bases, and 10 bases separated the two germline ends. The DNA of the CDR3 is TGCGCCAGCAGCTTGGATGGGCTTTTAGCCAAAAACATTCAGTACTTC. Amino acid sequence: CASSLDGLLAKNIQYF.

The sample holds many counts of this clone. The J gene is TRBJ1-1, the V gene TRBV7-9; D gene ambiguous. V was pared by 2 bases and J by 2 bases, with 9 bases between. Germline lookup yields CDR1 SEHNR and CDR2 FQNEAQ (reference sequence). This CDR3 contains 14 residues. The CDR3 DNA sequence: TGTGCCAGCAGCTTATCCAACTTCAACACTGAAGCTTTCTTT. Translation: CASSLSNFNTEAFF.

This clone was seen at least ten times. The chain links TRBV6-1 to TRBJ1-2; 8 nucleotides align to TRBD1. This CDR3 is 14 amino acids long. J gave up 0 bases and V 7 bases, and 4 bases lay outside the gene matches. Germline CDR1 reads MNHNS; CDR2 reads SASEGT. CDR3 amino acids: CASTRQGTNYGYTF. The CDR3 bases are TGTGCCAGCACCCGACAGGGGACTAACTATGGCTACACCTTC.

The CDR3 coding sequence is TGTGCCAGCAGCTTAGGGGGTGGGGCCAATGAGCAGTTCTTC. Its protein is CASSLGGGANEQFF. V usage is TRBV7-2 and J usage is TRBJ2-1; TRBD1 is a possible D gene (5 bases). The germline V gene encodes CDR1 SGHTA and CDR2 FQGNSA. Trimming pared 1 base from V and 6 bases from J, leaving 10 bases between. There are 14 residues in the CDR3.

This clone occurred a few times. The chain recombines TRBV27 with TRBJ2-3, with TRBD2 as a possible D gene (5 bases). Germline values: CDR1 MNHEY, CDR2 SMNVEV (reference sequence). The CDR3 sequence is 14 residues long. Between the trimmed V and J ends, which lost 3 bases and 0 bases, there was a span of 7 bases. The DNA for the CDR3 is TGTGCCAGCAGTTTCAGCGGTAGCACAGATACGCAGTATTTT. Its translation: CASSFSGSTDTQYF.

The table lists this clone with many counts. The V and J genes are TRBV19 and TRBJ2-7; D possibly corresponds to TRBD1 (6 bases). This CDR3 region has 14 residues. The V end was cut by 3 bases, the J end by 6 bases, with 15 bases between. Germline CDR1 LNHDA, CDR2 SQIVND (reference sequence). DNA of the CDR3: TGTGCCAGTAGTATCGCCCCAGGGGTTGGCGAGCAGTACTTC. It translates to CASSIAPGVGEQYF.

This clone appeared many times. The chain links TRBV19 to TRBJ2-5, with 7 bases that match TRBD2. The length of the CDR3 is 14 residues. V shed 1 base, J shed 5 bases, and the junction held 4 bases outside the gene matches. Per germline, CDR1 LNHDA and CDR2 SQIVND (reference sequence). CDR3 residues: CASSIGAGGETQYF. The CDR3 DNA reads TGTGCCAGTAGTATAGGGGCCGGGGGGGAGACCCAGTACTTC.

This clone was found many times. The CDR3 protein is CASSLGAGGTETQYF. DNA for the CDR3: TGTGCCAGCAGCTTGGGGGCGGGAGGCACTGAGACCCAGTACTTC. The chain links TRBV5-4 to TRBJ2-5, with 8 bases lining up with TRBD2. In germline, CDR1 is SGHNT, CDR2 YYREEE (reference sequence). This CDR3 has 15 residues. V was clipped by 0 bases and J by 5 bases; unmatched bases: 6.

There are many counts of this clone. This sequence joins TRBV5-6 and TRBJ2-4, with TRBD2 as a possible D gene (5 bases). Germline V gene sequence: CDR1 SGHDT, CDR2 YYEEEE. The CDR3 is made up of 13 amino acids. V gave up 4 bases and J gave up 9 bases, with 14 bases separating them. The CDR3 loop is CASSPGNEGIQYF. The CDR3 bases are TGTGCCAGCAGCCCTGGAAACGAGGGCATTCAGTACTTC.

This clone was observed a few times. The chain carries TRBV4-1 and TRBJ1-2, with unresolved D. This CDR3 comprises 14 residues. Germline assignment: CDR1 MGHRA and CDR2 YSYEKL. Trimming removed 1 base from V and 3 bases from J, with 9 bases in between. Here the CDR3 reads CASSQGSTYYGYTF. The DNA for the CDR3 is TGCGCCAGCAGCCAAGGGTCAACATACTATGGCTACACCTTC.

This clone came up many times. V gene TRBV11-3 combines with J gene TRBJ1-1; 8 nucleotides align to TRBD1. Germline assignment: CDR1 SGHNT and CDR2 YENEEA. The CDR3 is made up of 12 amino acids. V shed 5 bases and J 6 bases; nucleotides not matched to a gene: 2. In DNA, the CDR3 is TGTGCCAGCAGCGCAGGGGGCCCTGAAGCTTTCTTT. Protein product: CASSAGGPEAFF.

This clone occurred many times. The rearrangement joins TRBV5-6 to TRBJ1-2; a possible D gene is TRBD1 (6 bases). The CDR3 runs to 15 residues. V lost 3 bases, J lost 6 bases, and 18 bases lay in between. The V gene's germline CDR1 is SGHDT and CDR2 YYEEEE. The DNA for the CDR3 is TGTGCCAGCAGCTACTACACAGGGCCCGGGGATGGCTACACCTTC. Translated: CASSYYTGPGDGYTF.

This clone appeared many times. The J gene is TRBJ1-1, the V gene TRBV7-2, with TRBD1 as a possible D gene (6 bases). Germline V gene data show CDR1 as SGHTA and CDR2 as FQGNSA. This CDR3 has 14 residues. V was trimmed by 3 bases and J by 0 bases, leaving 8 bases between them. The CDR3 loop is CASSLNRVNTEAFF. CDR3 sequence (DNA): TGTGCCAGCAGCTTGAACAGGGTGAACACTGAAGCTTTCTTT.

This clone was seen repeatedly, ten times or more. The chain uses TRBV11-3 and TRBJ1-1; TRBD1 is a possible D gene (6 bases). CDR1 SGHNT and CDR2 YENEEA come from the germline V gene. The V and J ends lost 2 bases and 4 bases respectively, with 8 bases between them. This CDR3 comprises 13 residues. The CDR3 DNA is TGTGCCAGCAGCTTACGAGGGGGCACTGAAGCTTTCTTT. It specifies CASSLRGGTEAFF.

A few counts support this clone. CDR3 loop: CASSSVGGGQRQPQHF. In nucleotides, the CDR3 is TGTGCCAGCAGCTCCGTGGGAGGGGGGCAAAGGCAGCCCCAGCATTTT. J is TRBJ1-5 and V is TRBV7-2; D perhaps matches TRBD1 (6 bases). Germline V gene lookup returns CDR1 SGHTA and CDR2 FQGNSA. This CDR3 is built from 16 residues. Trimming stripped 4 bases from V and 7 bases from J, with 20 bases between.

V gene TRBV6-6 combines with J gene TRBJ1-6, with a weak D call TRBD1 (6 bases). V lost 6 bases to trimming and J lost 6 bases, with 12 bases between them. CDR1 MNHNY and CDR2 SVGAGI come from the germline V gene (reference sequence). This CDR3 has 14 residues. The CDR3 is CASRDTGINSPLHF. In DNA, the CDR3 is TGTGCCAGCAGGGACACAGGGATTAATTCACCCCTCCACTTT.

The gene calls are TRBV5-4 and TRBJ2-2; D is possibly TRBD1 (6 bases). The CDR3 consists of 14 residues. V lost 4 bases to trimming and J lost 3 bases, with 10 bases between them. Per the germline V gene, CDR1 is SGHNT and CDR2 is YYREEE (reference sequence). As DNA, the CDR3 is TGTGCCAGCAGCCGGGCAGGGGACACCGGGGAGCTGTTTTTT. This translates into CASSRAGDTGELFF.

This clone was counted between two and nine times. The chain combines TRBV7-8 with TRBJ2-5; D unresolved. The J call is doubtful: the DNA matches TRBJ2-7 better. Germline assignment: CDR1 SGHVS and CDR2 FQNEAQ. The CDR3 extends over 14 amino acids. The CDR3: CASSLAMLSYEQYF. The CDR3 bases are TGTGCCAGCAGCTTAGCGATGTTAAGCTACGAGCAGTACTTC.

Many counts were recorded for this clone. The rearrangement links TRBV4-3 to TRBJ2-2, with 7 bases that match TRBD2. This CDR3 has 16 residues. Germline V gene sequence: CDR1 LGHNA, CDR2 YSLEER. Unmatched junction bases numbered 5, after V lost 4 bases and J lost 0 bases. The CDR3, as DNA: TGCGCCAGCAGCCGGCGGGGGATCGCGAACACCGGGGAGCTGTTTTTT. This encodes CASSRRGIANTGELFF.

This clone was observed at least ten times. The V and J genes are TRBV11-2 and TRBJ1-2, with no clear D. The germline V gene has CDR1 SGHAT and CDR2 FQNNGV. V lost 1 base and J lost 4, with 7 bases in between. The CDR3 has 13 amino acids. The CDR3, as DNA: TGTGCCAGCAGCTTAGGCAGTTCCTATGGCTACACCTTC. Translating it yields CASSLGSSYGYTF. Using reference TRBV11-2 and TRBJ1-2 for the parts outside the CDR3, the full variable domain is EAGVAQSPRYKIIEKRQSVAFWCNPISGHATLYWYQQILGQGPKLLIQFQNNGVVDDSQLPKDRFSAERLKGVDSTLKIQPAKLEDSAVYLCASSLGSSYGYTFGSGTRLTVV.